This passage covers 15 T cell receptor beta chains from one sample sequenced in a study of CD8 T cells in Susac syndrome. RNA totalling roughly 0.5 to 1 ug underwent reverse transcription with random hexamers. TCRdb ran MiXCR on the immunoSEQ multiplex PCR reads and lists one entry per CDR3 protein. The sample contains 150,000 to 200,000 distinct CDR3 sequences, roughly 96% of which appear only once. The sequenced material came from CD8+ T cells from PBMCs. The receptors come from a human donor with multiple sclerosis.

The V and J genes are TRBV7-8 and TRBJ2-7; 9 bases are a match to TRBD1. The germline gives CDR1 SGHVS, CDR2 FQNEAQ. CDR3 length: 14 residues. V was clipped by 3 bases and J by 5 bases; unmatched bases: 5. CDR3 amino acids: CASSLQTGGHEQYF. As DNA, the CDR3 is TGTGCCAGCAGCTTGCAAACAGGGGGCCACGAGCAGTACTTC.

The chain employs TRBV4-1 and TRBJ1-4, with unresolved D. V dropped 4 bases and J dropped 5 bases, with 11 bases sitting between them. This CDR3 spans 14 amino acids. The V gene's germline CDR1 is MGHRA and CDR2 YSYEKL. Here the CDR3 reads CASSPLMRNEKLFF. The CDR3 nucleotides are TGCGCCAGCAGCCCGCTCATGAGAAATGAAAAACTGTTTTTT.

This chain uses TRBV13 with TRBJ2-7; D uncertain. The CDR3 is 14 amino acids. CDR1 is PRHDT and CDR2 is FYEKMQ in the germline V gene (reference sequence). Trimming removed 7 bases at V and 1 base at J, with 14 bases between. The CDR3: CASTYQLMSYEQYF. The CDR3 coding sequence is TGTGCCAGCACATACCAGCTTATGTCCTACGAGCAGTACTTC.

This chain connects TRBV7-9 to TRBJ1-4; 8 positions match TRBD1. This CDR3 comprises 17 residues. In germline, CDR1 is SEHNR, CDR2 FQNEAQ (reference sequence). The V and J ends lost 5 bases and 4 bases, in that order; junction bases with no gene match: 12. CDR3: CASSPARGTGLNEKLFF. The CDR3 nucleotides are TGTGCCAGCAGCCCAGCCCGAGGGACAGGCCTTAATGAAAAACTGTTTTTT.

V usage is TRBV7-8 and J usage is TRBJ2-7; 8 bases fit TRBD2. This CDR3 has 16 residues. CDR1 is SGHVS and CDR2 is FQNEAQ in the germline V gene. Trimming at V came to 3 bases and at J to 2 bases, leaving 9 bases not matched to a gene. CDR3 DNA: TGTGCCAGCAGCTTCCTTTTAGCGGGAAATCCCTACGAGCAGTACTTC. This translates into CASSFLLAGNPYEQYF.

CDR3: CAISESWGLDSHEQYF. Here the CDR3 DNA reads TGTGCCATCAGTGAGTCTTGGGGACTAGACAGTCACGAGCAGTACTTC. The genes are TRBV10-3 and TRBJ2-7; 8 bases are shared with TRBD2. Germline trimming cut 0 bases from V and 5 bases from J; bases unmatched to any gene: 9. CDR3 size: 16 residues. Germline CDR1 ENHRY, CDR2 SYGVKD.

V and J are TRBV19 and TRBJ2-7; tentatively, D is TRBD2 (6 bases). Germline loops: CDR1 LNHDA, CDR2 SQIVND (reference sequence). The V end was cut by 6 bases, the J end by 0 bases, with 15 bases between. The CDR3 loop spans 15 amino acids. CDR3 region: CASRTSDSSSYEQYF. The CDR3 DNA reads TGTGCCAGTAGGACTAGTGATTCCAGCTCCTACGAGCAGTACTTC.

The chain joins TRBV3-1 to TRBJ1-2, with no clear D. Germline CDR1 is LGHDT and CDR2 is YNNKEL (reference sequence). This CDR3 has 14 residues. V was clipped by 1 base and J by 4 bases, with 10 bases between them. CDR3 DNA sequence: TGTGCCAGCAGCCAAGCCGGGTCTGGCTATGGCTACACCTTC. Its protein product is CASSQAGSGYGYTF.

The gene calls are TRBV15 and TRBJ1-2; D unresolved. Germline V gene sequence: CDR1 LNHNV, CDR2 YYDKDF (reference sequence). The CDR3 contains 16 residues. V was pared by 0 bases and J by 8 bases, with 19 bases between. The CDR3 nucleotides read TGTGCCACCAGCAGAGATGACGGAGAGTATATGAGGGGCTACACCTTC. It translates to CATSRDDGEYMRGYTF.

This clonotype appeared a single time. CDR3 loop: CASSPLDRATNEKLFF. CDR3 bases: TGTGCCAGCTCACCACTGGACAGGGCGACTAATGAAAAACTGTTTTTT. The chain employs TRBV18 and TRBJ1-4, with TRBD1 matching 8 bases. The trim removed 1 base at V and 2 bases at J, leaving 3 bases unmatched. This CDR3 contains 16 residues. Germline CDR1 and CDR2: KGHSH and LQKENI.

The rearrangement uses TRBV12-3 or TRBV12-4 and TRBJ1-2, with a possible D match to TRBD1 (5 bases). The CDR3 extends over 13 amino acids. Trimming removed 6 bases from V and 6 bases from J, with 14 bases in between. The DNA of the CDR3 is TGTGCCAGCAGAGCCGGGACGGTCAATGGCTACACCTTC. It encodes CASRAGTVNGYTF.

This chain links TRBV5-1 with TRBJ1-1; maybe TRBD1 (5 bases). The V end was cut by 0 bases, the J end by 6 bases, with 9 bases between. In germline, CDR1 is SGHRS, CDR2 YFSETQ. The CDR3 contains 13 residues. CDR3 DNA sequence: TGCGCCAGCAGCTTGGGTACAGGTCCTGAAGCTTTCTTT. This codes for CASSLGTGPEAFF.

The V gene is TRBV9, the J gene TRBJ2-7; D may be TRBD1 or TRBD2 (7 bases each). Looked up from germline, CDR1 is SGDLS and CDR2 is YYNGEE. V lost 4 bases, J lost 6 bases, and 20 bases lay in between. CDR3 length equals 15 residues. The chain's CDR3 is CASSPGGGALGEQYF. In DNA, the CDR3 is TGTGCCAGCAGCCCAGGGGGGGGTGCTCTAGGCGAGCAGTACTTC.

The chain uses TRBV6-5 and TRBJ2-1; D not resolved. Germline CDR1 MNHEY, CDR2 SVGAGI. V shed 0 bases and J shed 8 bases, with 2 bases lying between them. This CDR3 is 11 amino acids long. CDR3 in DNA: TGTGCCAGCAGTTACTCTTATGAGCAGTTCTTC. This sequence encodes CASSYSYEQFF.

This sequence joins TRBV7-3 and TRBJ2-7, with 7 bases lining up with TRBD1. From germline, CDR1 is SGHTA and CDR2 FQGTGA. After removal of 3 bases from V and 3 bases from J, the junction contained 2 bases not matched to a gene. The CDR3 is 13 residues long. The DNA for the CDR3 is TGTGCCAGCAGCTTCGACAGGGACTACGAGCAGTACTTC. Protein sequence: CASSFDRDYEQYF. Full variable domain (remainder filled in from reference TRBV7-3 and TRBJ2-7): GAGVSQTPSNKVTEKGKYVELRCDPISGHTALYWYRQSLGQGPEFLIYFQGTGAADDSGLPNDRFFAVRPEGSVSTLKIQRTERGDSAVYLCASSFDRDYEQYFGPGTRLTVT.